The next 14 T cell receptor beta chains were all read from a single sample in a study of cytomegalovirus exposure and HLA in healthy donors. It was with 60 Vbeta and 13 Jbeta primers that the PCR ran. Sequenced by immunoSEQ multiplex PCR; TCRdb stores in-frame clones only, minus some. The data show some 120,000 clones, with approximately 85% seen just once and approximately 6.7% held by the top ten. The material sequenced was PBMCs. The receptors here all came from a woman in her 30s in good health and CMV-seropositive.

V and J are TRBV5-6 and TRBJ2-2; no clear D. The germline V and J ends were trimmed by 3 bases and 6 bases, with 6 bases remaining between them. CDR1 SGHDT and CDR2 YYEEEE come from the germline V gene. CDR3 size: 12 residues. CDR3 nucleotide sequence: TGTGCCAGCAGCTCCCGGGCCGGGGAGCTGTTTTTT. Amino acid sequence: CASSSRAGELFF.

The chain carries TRBV2 and TRBJ1-6; D perhaps matches TRBD1 (6 bases). Trimming shortened V by 4 bases and J by 8 bases, and 12 bases separated the two germline ends. The CDR3 extends over 14 amino acids. Germline V gene data show CDR1 as SNHLY and CDR2 as FYNNEI. CDR3 DNA: TGTGCCAGCAGTGCCTTGACAGGAGATTCACCCCTCCACTTT. Translated, it gives CASSALTGDSPLHF.

V and J are TRBV5-4 and TRBJ1-2; 10 nucleotides align to TRBD1. The germline V gene has CDR1 SGHNT and CDR2 YYREEE (reference sequence). With V trimmed by 6 bases and J by 7 bases, 9 bases remained unmatched. There are 14 residues in the CDR3. The CDR3 sequence is CASIPGQGVGGYTF. The DNA of the CDR3 is TGTGCCAGCATCCCAGGACAGGGGGTAGGTGGCTACACCTTC. The entire variable domain, with the rest obtained from reference TRBV5-4 and TRBJ1-2, is as follows: ETGVTQSPTHLIKTRGQQVTLRCSSQSGHNTVSWYQQALGQGPQFIFQYYREEENGRGNFPPRFSGLQFPNYSSELNVNALELDDSALYLCASIPGQGVGGYTFGSGTRLTVV.

The gene calls are TRBV5-1 and TRBJ2-7; the D gene is possibly TRBD1 (5 bases). This CDR3 spans 13 amino acids. Germline loops: CDR1 SGHRS, CDR2 YFSETQ. With 3 bases removed from V and 3 bases from J, the gap between germline ends came to 10 bases. The CDR3 loop reads CASSYHDSYEQYF. The CDR3 DNA follows: TGCGCCAGCAGCTACCACGACAGCTACGAGCAGTACTTC.

The rearrangement links TRBV21-1 to TRBJ2-3; no DNA check was done on the table's D call, TRBD2. TRBV21-1 is a known pseudogene. This CDR3 has 17 residues. CDR3 sequence: CASSKESGREGTDTQYF. The CDR3 DNA is TGTGCCAGCAGCAAAGAAAGCGGGAGGGAGGGCACAGATACGCAGTATTTT.

The rearrangement joins TRBV6-1 to TRBJ2-1; D unclear. Trimming removed 6 bases at V and 0 bases at J, with 12 bases between. This CDR3 is 15 amino acids long. Germline V gene data show CDR1 as MNHNS and CDR2 as SASEGT. CDR3 DNA: TGTGCCAGCAGCCCAGACTCGAGCTCCTACAATGAGCAGTTCTTC. The encoded protein is CASSPDSSSYNEQFF.

The chain uses TRBV10-3 and TRBJ1-1; 7 bases line up with TRBD1. CDR3 length: 13 amino acids. Germline V CDR1 and CDR2: ENHRY, SYGVKD. The junction had 7 bases not matched to a gene; V was cut back by 6 bases and J by 6 bases. The CDR3 coding sequence is TGTGCCATCAGGGGACAGTCCGGCGCTGAAGCTTTCTTT. This encodes CAIRGQSGAEAFF.

This clone was counted a single time. The chain couples TRBV19 to TRBJ1-2; no reliable D call. Germline V gene data show CDR1 as LNHDA and CDR2 as SQIVND (reference sequence). The CDR3 extends over 15 amino acids. The V end was cut by 0 bases, the J end by 14 bases, with 22 bases between. CDR3 loop: CASSIDWARIQELTF. CDR3 in DNA: TGTGCCAGTAGTATAGACTGGGCCAGGATCCAAGAGCTAACCTTC.

This clone is a singleton in its sample. The V call is TRBV4-1, the J call TRBJ2-3; 10 bases align to TRBD1. J gave up 1 base and V 8 bases, and 12 bases lay outside the gene matches. This CDR3 is built from 17 residues. Germline V gene sequence: CDR1 MGHRA, CDR2 YSYEKL. The CDR3 loop is CASSPKGGTGGTDTQYF. DNA for the CDR3: TGCGCCAGCTCCCCTAAAGGGGGGACAGGGGGCACAGATACGCAGTATTTT.

The rearrangement joins TRBV6-1 to TRBJ1-2, with 7 bases matching TRBD1. Trimming at V came to 6 bases and at J to 4 bases, leaving 8 bases not matched to a gene. This CDR3 comprises 14 residues. Germline V gives CDR1 MNHNS, CDR2 SASEGT. The CDR3, as DNA: TGTGCCAGCAGCCCTCCCAGGGACAGCTATGGCTACACCTTC. Translating it yields CASSPPRDSYGYTF.

The chain has TRBV2 and TRBJ2-1; D is ambiguous. V was cut by 6 bases and J by 7 bases, with 19 bases left in between. The CDR3 runs 15 residues. CDR1 is SNHLY, CDR2 FYNNEI, per germline. Here the CDR3 DNA reads TGTGCCAGCAGCCCTCCGGGTGGTGTTACTAATGAGCAGTTCTTC. It is translated as CASSPPGGVTNEQFF. Full variable domain (rest looked up from reference TRBV2 and TRBJ2-1): EPEVTQTPSHQVTQMGQEVILRCVPISNHLYFYWYRQILGQKVEFLVSFYNNEISEKSEIFDDQFSVERPDGSNFTLKIRSTKLEDSAMYFCASSPPGGVTNEQFFGPGTRLTVL.

The chain recombines TRBV27 with TRBJ2-7; 10 nucleotides match TRBD1. This CDR3 is 14 amino acids long. With 6 bases clipped from V and 2 bases from J, the junction kept 4 bases outside the gene matches. The germline CDR1 and CDR2 sequences are MNHEY and SMNVEV (reference sequence). CDR3 loop: CASRLDRGTYEQYF. The CDR3 nucleotides read TGTGCCAGCAGGTTGGACAGGGGGACCTACGAGCAGTACTTC.

This clone was counted a few times. V gene TRBV6-6 combines with J gene TRBJ2-3, with 7 positions matching TRBD2. From germline, CDR1 is MNHNY and CDR2 SVGAGI (reference sequence). The CDR3 runs 16 residues. Unmatched junction bases numbered 12, after V lost 6 bases and J lost 3 bases. The CDR3 here is CASRGIGSGDTDTQYF. CDR3 coding DNA: TGTGCCAGCAGGGGGATTGGGAGCGGGGATACAGATACGCAGTATTTT.

This chain connects TRBV19 to TRBJ1-4; D unclear. The CDR3 runs to 12 residues. Germline values: CDR1 LNHDA, CDR2 SQIVND (reference sequence). The V gene lost 7 bases and the J gene lost 5 bases, with 8 bases spanning the gap. The CDR3 DNA reads as TGTGCCAGTAAGAGAGGGAATGAAAAACTGTTTTTT. Its translation is CASKRGNEKLFF. Based on the CDR3 plus reference TRBV19 and TRBJ1-4, the full variable domain is DGGITQSPKYLFRKEGQNVTLSCEQNLNHDAMYWYRQDPGQGLRLIYYSQIVNDFQKGDIAEGYSVSREKKESFPLTVTSAQKNPTAFYLCASKRGNEKLFFGSGTQLSVL.